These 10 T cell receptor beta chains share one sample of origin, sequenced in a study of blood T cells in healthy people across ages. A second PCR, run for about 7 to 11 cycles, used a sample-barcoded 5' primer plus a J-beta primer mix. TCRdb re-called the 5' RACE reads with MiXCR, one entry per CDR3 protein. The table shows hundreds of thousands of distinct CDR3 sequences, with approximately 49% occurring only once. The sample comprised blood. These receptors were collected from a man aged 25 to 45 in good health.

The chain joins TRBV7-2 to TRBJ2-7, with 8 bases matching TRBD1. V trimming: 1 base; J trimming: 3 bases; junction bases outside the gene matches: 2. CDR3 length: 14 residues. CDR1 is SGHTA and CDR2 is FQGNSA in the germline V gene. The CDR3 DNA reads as TGTGCCAGCAGCTTAGGGGGACAGGTCTACGAGCAGTACTTC. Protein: CASSLGGQVYEQYF.

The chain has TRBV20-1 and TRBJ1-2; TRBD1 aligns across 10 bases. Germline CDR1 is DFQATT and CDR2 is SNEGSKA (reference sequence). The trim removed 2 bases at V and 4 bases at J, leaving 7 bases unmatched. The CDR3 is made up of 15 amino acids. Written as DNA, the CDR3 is TGCAGTGCTAGACCGCCGGGACAGGGGTCCTATGGCTACACCTTC. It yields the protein CSARPPGQGSYGYTF.

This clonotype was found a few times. The CDR3 nucleotides are TGCGCCAGCAGCCAAACCCGGGACAGGAAAAACACCGGGGAGCTGTTTTTT. It codes for CASSQTRDRKNTGELFF. The chain employs TRBV4-1 and TRBJ2-2, with TRBD1 matching 8 bases. CDR3 length equals 17 residues. Germline lookup yields CDR1 MGHRA and CDR2 YSYEKL. The V segment lost 2 bases and the J segment 2 bases; nucleotides outside the gene matches: 7.

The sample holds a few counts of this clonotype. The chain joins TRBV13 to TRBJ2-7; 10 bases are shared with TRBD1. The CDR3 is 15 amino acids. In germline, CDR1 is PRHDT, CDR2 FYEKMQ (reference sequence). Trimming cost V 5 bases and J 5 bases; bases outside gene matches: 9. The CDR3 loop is CASSPEGQGWDEQYF. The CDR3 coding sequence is TGTGCCAGCAGCCCGGAGGGACAGGGGTGGGACGAGCAGTACTTC. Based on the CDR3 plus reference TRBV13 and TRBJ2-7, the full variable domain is AAGVIQSPRHLIKEKRETATLKCYPIPRHDTVYWYQQGPGQDPQFLISFYEKMQSDKGSIPDRFSAQQFSDYHSELNMSSLELGDSALYFCASSPEGQGWDEQYFGPGTRLTVT.

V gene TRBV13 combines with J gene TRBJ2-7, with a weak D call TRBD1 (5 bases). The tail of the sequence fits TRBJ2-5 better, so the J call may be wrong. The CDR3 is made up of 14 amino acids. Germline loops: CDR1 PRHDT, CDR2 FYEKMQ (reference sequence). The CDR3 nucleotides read TGTGCCAGCACCGAAACAAGGGGAAGAGAGACCCAGTACTTC. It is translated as CASTETRGRETQYF.

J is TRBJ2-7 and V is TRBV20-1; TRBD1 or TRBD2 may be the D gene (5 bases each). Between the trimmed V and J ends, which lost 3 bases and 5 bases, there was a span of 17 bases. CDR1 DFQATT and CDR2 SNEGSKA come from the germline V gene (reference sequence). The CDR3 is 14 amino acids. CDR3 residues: CSASPPGSVHEQYF. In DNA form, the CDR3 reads TGCAGTGCTAGCCCCCCAGGGAGCGTCCACGAGCAGTACTTC.

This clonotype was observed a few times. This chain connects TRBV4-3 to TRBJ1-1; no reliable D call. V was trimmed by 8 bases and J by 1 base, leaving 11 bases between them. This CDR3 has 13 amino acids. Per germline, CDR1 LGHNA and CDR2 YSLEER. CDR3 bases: TGCGCCAGCTCGACCGAAACGAACACTGAAGCTTTCTTT. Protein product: CASSTETNTEAFF.

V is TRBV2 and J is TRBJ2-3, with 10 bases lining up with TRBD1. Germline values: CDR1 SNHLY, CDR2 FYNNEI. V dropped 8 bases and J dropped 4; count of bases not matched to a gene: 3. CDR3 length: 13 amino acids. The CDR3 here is CASGDRGPDTQYF. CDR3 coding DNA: TGTGCCAGCGGGGACAGGGGCCCAGATACGCAGTATTTT. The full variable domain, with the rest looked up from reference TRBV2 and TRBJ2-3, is EPEVTQTPSHQVTQMGQEVILRCVPISNHLYFYWYRQILGQKVEFLVSFYNNEISEKSEIFDDQFSVERPDGSNFTLKIRSTKLEDSAMYFCASGDRGPDTQYFGPGTRLTVL.

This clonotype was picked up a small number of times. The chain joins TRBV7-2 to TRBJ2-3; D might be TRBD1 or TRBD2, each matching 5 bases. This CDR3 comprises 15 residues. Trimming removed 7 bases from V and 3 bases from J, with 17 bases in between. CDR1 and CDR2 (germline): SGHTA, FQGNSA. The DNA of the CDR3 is TGTGCCAGCACTAGCCCCGGGGCCCCTACAGATACGCAGTATTTT. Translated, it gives CASTSPGAPTDTQYF.

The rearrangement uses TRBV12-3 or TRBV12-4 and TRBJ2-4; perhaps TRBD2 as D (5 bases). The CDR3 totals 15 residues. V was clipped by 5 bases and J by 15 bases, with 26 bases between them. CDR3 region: CASSPSRDIATERYF. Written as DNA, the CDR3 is TGTGCCAGCAGTCCGAGTCGGGATATCGCTACCGAGCGGTACTTC.